The 28 T cell receptor beta chains given below trace back to one sample, sequenced in a study of blood T cell repertoires in COVID-19. Sequencing was performed with immunoSEQ multiplex PCR; in TCRdb, only in-frame clones are kept and a portion is missing. There are roughly 200,000 clones in the sample; 88% occur only once, and about 3.9% lies in the top ten. The sequenced material came from peripheral blood. All receptors come from a woman in her 30s with acute or convalescent COVID-19.

The chain couples TRBV27 to TRBJ1-2, with D perhaps TRBD1 (5 bases). The germline gives CDR1 MNHEY, CDR2 SMNVEV (reference sequence). The V end lost 5 bases, the J end lost 6 bases, and 13 bases lay between the germline ends. CDR3 length: 13 residues. The CDR3 protein is CASSPGFLDGYTF. The CDR3 nucleotides are TGTGCCAGCAGTCCAGGGTTTTTGGATGGCTACACCTTC.

This rearrangement joins TRBV11-2 to TRBJ2-1; 8 bases match TRBD1. The trim removed 11 bases at V and 8 bases at J, leaving 11 bases unmatched. CDR1 and CDR2 (germline): SGHAT, FQNNGV. The CDR3 runs 13 residues. Here the CDR3 reads CAAGTGGYHEQFF. Written as DNA, the CDR3 is TGTGCCGCAGGGACAGGTGGTTATCATGAGCAGTTCTTC.

The chain joins TRBV28 to TRBJ2-3, with D unclear. This CDR3 spans 13 amino acids. Trimming pared 4 bases from V and 5 bases from J, leaving 10 bases between. CDR1 and CDR2 (germline): MDHEN, SYDVKM. Here the CDR3 reads CASSSRLQDTQYF. The CDR3 region has the DNA TGTGCCAGCAGTTCGCGCCTGCAAGATACGCAGTATTTT.

Here the CDR3 reads CASRVESGNTIYF. The CDR3 DNA is TGTGCCAGCAGGGTAGAATCTGGAAACACCATATATTTT. V usage is TRBV12-3 or TRBV12-4 and J usage is TRBJ1-3; D gene uncertain. Trimming stripped 6 bases from V and 1 base from J, with 7 bases between. This CDR3 has 13 residues.

The V and J genes are TRBV5-1 and TRBJ1-6; perhaps TRBD1 as D (6 bases). The length of the CDR3 is 15 residues. From germline, CDR1 is SGHRS and CDR2 YFSETQ. V dropped 0 bases and J dropped 9 bases, with 13 bases sitting between them. CDR3 sequence (DNA): TGCGCCAGCAGCTTGGAGGGCAGGGGAATTTCACCCCTCCACTTT. It encodes CASSLEGRGISPLHF.

The V and J genes are TRBV5-1 and TRBJ2-1; no reliable D call. Germline CDR1 SGHRS, CDR2 YFSETQ. Deletions cut 5 bases from V and 7 bases from J, with 7 bases between. The CDR3 is 11 amino acids. CDR3: CASSIENEQFF. CDR3 DNA: TGCGCCAGCAGTATAGAGAATGAGCAGTTCTTC. Looking up the rest from reference TRBV5-1 and TRBJ2-1 gives the full variable domain: KAGVTQTPRYLIKTRGQQVTLSCSPISGHRSVSWYQQTPGQGLQFLFEYFSETQRNKGNFPGRFSGRQFSNSRSEMNVSTLELGDSALYLCASSIENEQFFGPGTRLTVL.

This chain connects TRBV11-2 to TRBJ2-5; a weak D match, TRBD2 (7 bases). Per the germline V gene, CDR1 is SGHAT and CDR2 is FQNNGV. The V end was cut by 7 bases, the J end by 4 bases, with 19 bases between. CDR3 size: 15 residues. CDR3 protein: CASNEGGRVVETQYF. CDR3 bases: TGTGCCAGCAATGAAGGGGGGAGGGTGGTAGAGACCCAGTACTTC.

The chain combines TRBV24-1 with TRBJ1-2, with 11 bases that match TRBD1. Trimming at V came to 5 bases and at J to 8 bases, leaving 3 bases not matched to a gene. Germline assignment: CDR1 KGHDR and CDR2 SFDVKD. The CDR3 extends over 13 amino acids. The CDR3: CATSGDRGIGYTF. The DNA for the CDR3 is TGTGCCACCAGTGGGGACAGGGGGATCGGCTACACCTTC.

This chain uses TRBV30 with TRBJ2-7, with TRBD1 matching over 8 bases. V lost 0 bases and J lost 9; bases outside the gene matches: 7. Germline CDR1 reads GTSNPN; CDR2 reads SVGIG (reference sequence). CDR3 length: 13 residues. CDR3 region: CAWSVMAGGLQYF. Written as DNA, the CDR3 is TGTGCCTGGAGTGTGATGGCAGGGGGCCTGCAGTACTTC.

This chain joins TRBV5-1 and TRBJ2-5; D unclear. The V gene's germline CDR1 is SGHRS and CDR2 YFSETQ. CDR3 length: 15 residues. Trimming cost V 3 bases and J 0 bases, with 12 bases left between them. The CDR3 sequence: CASSSANSNQETQYF. CDR3 nucleotides: TGCGCCAGCAGCTCGGCCAATAGCAACCAAGAGACCCAGTACTTC.

V gene TRBV28 combines with J gene TRBJ1-5; the D gene is possibly TRBD1 (5 bases). The CDR3 is 13 amino acids. With 6 bases removed from V and 6 bases from J, the gap between germline ends came to 12 bases. CDR1 MDHEN and CDR2 SYDVKM come from the germline V gene. CDR3 amino acids: CASRPGLGQPQHF. The DNA for the CDR3 is TGTGCCAGCAGGCCAGGGTTAGGTCAGCCCCAGCATTTT. Supplemented by reference TRBV28 and TRBJ1-5, the full variable domain reads DVKVTQSSRYLVKRTGEKVFLECVQDMDHENMFWYRQDPGLGLRLIYFSYDVKMKEKGDIPEGYSVSREKKERFSLILESASTNQTSMYLCASRPGLGQPQHFGDGTRLSIL.

In its sample, this clone was seen a few times. This sequence joins TRBV5-1 and TRBJ1-1; D ambiguous. This CDR3 region has 16 residues. Per the germline V gene, CDR1 is SGHRS and CDR2 is YFSETQ. Trimming stripped 6 bases from V and 1 base from J, with 19 bases between. The CDR3 sequence: CASTIGGPLKNTEAFF. DNA of the CDR3: TGCGCCAGCACCATTGGAGGGCCTCTAAAGAACACTGAAGCTTTCTTT. Full variable domain (remainder filled in from reference TRBV5-1 and TRBJ1-1): KAGVTQTPRYLIKTRGQQVTLSCSPISGHRSVSWYQQTPGQGLQFLFEYFSETQRNKGNFPGRFSGRQFSNSRSEMNVSTLELGDSALYLCASTIGGPLKNTEAFFGQGTRLTVV.

The rearrangement uses TRBV30 and TRBJ2-3, with 10 bases identical to TRBD2. Germline V gene data show CDR1 as GTSNPN and CDR2 as SVGIG (reference sequence). V trimming: 4 bases; J trimming: 3 bases; junction bases outside the gene matches: 13. The CDR3 sequence is 17 residues long. CDR3 loop: CAWTPFLAGAKTDTQYF. CDR3 coding DNA: TGTGCCTGGACCCCTTTTCTAGCGGGGGCAAAGACAGATACGCAGTATTTT.

The genes are TRBV4-2 and TRBJ1-1; the D is unclear. Germline CDR1 LGHNA, CDR2 YNFKEQ. The V end lost 0 bases, the J end lost 6 bases, and 14 bases lay between the germline ends. This CDR3 is built from 15 residues. CDR3 loop: CASSQDAQAPSEAFF. CDR3 in DNA: TGTGCCAGCAGCCAAGATGCCCAGGCACCCTCTGAAGCTTTCTTT.

The V call is TRBV6-1, the J call TRBJ1-6; possible D gene TRBD1, 6 bases. The V gene lost 2 bases and the J gene lost 7 bases, with 12 bases spanning the gap. This CDR3 comprises 15 residues. Per the germline V gene, CDR1 is MNHNS and CDR2 is SASEGT. CDR3 DNA sequence: TGTGCCAGCAGTGAAACAACAGGGACCAATTCACCCCTCCACTTT. As protein: CASSETTGTNSPLHF.

The V and J genes are TRBV6-5 and TRBJ2-2; no reliable D call. This CDR3 spans 15 amino acids. V gave up 2 bases and J gave up 0 bases, with 7 bases separating them. In germline, CDR1 is MNHEY, CDR2 SVGAGI. The CDR3 DNA sequence: TGTGCCAGCAGTTACGCGTCAACGAACACCGGGGAGCTGTTTTTT. Its translation: CASSYASTNTGELFF.

The rearrangement uses TRBV5-1 and TRBJ1-1; D not certain. There are 13 residues in the CDR3. The V and J ends lost 2 bases and 2 bases respectively, with 7 bases between them. Germline loops: CDR1 SGHRS, CDR2 YFSETQ. Written as DNA, the CDR3 is TGCGCCAGCAGCTTTGGACTTAACACTGAAGCTTTCTTT. Encoded protein: CASSFGLNTEAFF.

This clone was seen a single time. The chain uses TRBV28 and TRBJ1-5, with TRBD1 as a possible D gene (6 bases). This CDR3 comprises 16 residues. V lost 5 bases and J 4 bases, leaving 18 bases between the germline ends. Germline V gene sequence: CDR1 MDHEN, CDR2 SYDVKM. DNA for the CDR3: TGTGCCAGCAGTGAAAGGGTATGGACAGAGAATCAGCCCCAGCATTTT. This encodes CASSERVWTENQPQHF.

This sequence joins TRBV7-2 and TRBJ2-7; unclear D gene. The germline V and J ends were trimmed by 3 bases and 0 bases, with 6 bases remaining between them. Germline V gene sequence: CDR1 SGHTA, CDR2 FQGNSA. The CDR3 is made up of 13 amino acids. CDR3 amino acids: CASSFSSSYEQYF. For the CDR3, the DNA is TGTGCCAGCAGCTTTTCGTCCTCCTACGAGCAGTACTTC.

This sequence joins TRBV11-2 and TRBJ2-1; D might be TRBD1 (5 bases). The CDR3 sequence is 15 residues long. The ends were cut back, 0 bases at V and 4 bases at J, with 10 bases in the middle. Germline values: CDR1 SGHAT, CDR2 FQNNGV. The DNA of the CDR3 is TGTGCCAGCAGCTTAGAAGCAGGGATGTACAATGAGCAGTTCTTC. It is translated as CASSLEAGMYNEQFF.

The J gene is TRBJ1-1, the V gene TRBV7-9; D possibly corresponds to TRBD1 (5 bases). The CDR3 has 14 amino acids. V gave up 5 bases and J gave up 4 bases, with 14 bases separating them. The V gene's germline CDR1 is SEHNR and CDR2 FQNEAQ (reference sequence). Here the CDR3 reads CASSLAGLATEAFF. Here the CDR3 DNA reads TGTGCCAGCAGCCTGGCAGGGTTGGCCACTGAAGCTTTCTTT.

The rearrangement joins TRBV29-1 to TRBJ2-5; D not certain. V was shortened by 5 bases and J by 4 bases, with 8 bases between the two germline ends. Germline loops: CDR1 SQVTM, CDR2 ANQGSEA. The CDR3 covers 11 residues. Written as DNA, the CDR3 is TGCAGCGTTCGTAGCAGAGAGACCCAGTACTTC. Amino acid sequence: CSVRSRETQYF.

V gene TRBV5-6 combines with J gene TRBJ1-3; D gene unclear. The CDR3 loop spans 14 amino acids. V was trimmed by 4 bases and J by 6 bases, leaving 14 bases between them. Germline loops: CDR1 SGHDT, CDR2 YYEEEE. The CDR3 sequence is CASSLYRGLNTIYF. The CDR3 DNA reads as TGTGCCAGCAGCCTATACCGGGGTTTAAACACCATATATTTT.

The CDR3 coding sequence is TGTGCCAGTAGTATAGATCGGGACAGGAACACAGATACGCAGTATTTT. It specifies CASSIDRDRNTDTQYF. The rearrangement joins TRBV19 to TRBJ2-3; 8 bases align to TRBD1. CDR1 and CDR2 from the germline V gene are LNHDA and SQIVND (reference sequence). The CDR3 consists of 16 residues. With V trimmed by 0 bases and J by 2 bases, 4 bases remained unmatched.

The genes are TRBV5-5 and TRBJ1-5; 8 bases map to TRBD1. Losses at the gene ends were 0 bases for V and 6 bases for J; bases not matched to a gene: 5. The length of the CDR3 is 15 residues. Germline V lookup: CDR1 SGHKS, CDR2 YYEKEE (reference sequence). CDR3 protein: CASSLGDRQGQPQHF. CDR3 DNA sequence: TGTGCCAGCAGCTTGGGGGACAGGCAGGGTCAGCCCCAGCATTTT.

This clone was detected only once. The chain carries TRBV2 and TRBJ2-3; perhaps TRBD2 as D (7 bases). Germline V gives CDR1 SNHLY, CDR2 FYNNEI. The V end lost 8 bases, the J end lost 0 bases, and 15 bases lay between the germline ends. This CDR3 is built from 15 residues. In nucleotides, the CDR3 is TGTGCCAGCCACTTTGGGGGGGCAAGCACAGATACGCAGTATTTT. Amino acid sequence: CASHFGGASTDTQYF.

V and J are TRBV19 and TRBJ2-4; 9 nucleotides agree with TRBD2. Germline trimming cut 8 bases from V and 0 bases from J; bases unmatched to any gene: 8. Germline assignment: CDR1 LNHDA and CDR2 SQIVND (reference sequence). The CDR3 is 16 residues long. The CDR3 DNA is TGTGCCAGTGGGGCTAGCGGGAATCTAGCCAAAAACATTCAGTACTTC. Protein sequence: CASGASGNLAKNIQYF.

DNA of the CDR3: TGTGCCAGCAGTTTGAATGCGCAAGAGACCCAGTACTTC. Translating gives CASSLNAQETQYF. The J gene is TRBJ2-5, the V gene TRBV12-3 or TRBV12-4; D is undetermined. This CDR3 region has 13 residues. V was cut by 3 bases and J by 2 bases, with 7 bases left in between.